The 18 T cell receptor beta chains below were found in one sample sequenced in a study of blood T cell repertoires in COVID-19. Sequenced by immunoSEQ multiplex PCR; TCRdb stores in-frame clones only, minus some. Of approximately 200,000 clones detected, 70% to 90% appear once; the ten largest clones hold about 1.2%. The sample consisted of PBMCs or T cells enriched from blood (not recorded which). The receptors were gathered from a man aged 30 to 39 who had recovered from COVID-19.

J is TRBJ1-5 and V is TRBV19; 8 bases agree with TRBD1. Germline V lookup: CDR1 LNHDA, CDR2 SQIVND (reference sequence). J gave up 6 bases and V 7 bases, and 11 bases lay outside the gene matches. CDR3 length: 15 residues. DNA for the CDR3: TGTGCCAGTAACCCCGGACAGGGCTTTGTTCAGCCCCAGCATTTT. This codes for CASNPGQGFVQPQHF.

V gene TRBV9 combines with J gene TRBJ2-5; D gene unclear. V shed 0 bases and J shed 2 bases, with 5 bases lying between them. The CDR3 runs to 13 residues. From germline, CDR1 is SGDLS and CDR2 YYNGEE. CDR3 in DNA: TGTGCCAGCAGCGTAGGTCAGCAAGAGACCCAGTACTTC. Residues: CASSVGQQETQYF. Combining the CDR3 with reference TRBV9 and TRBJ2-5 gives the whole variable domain DSGVTQTPKHLITATGQRVTLRCSPRSGDLSVYWYQQSLDQGLQFLIQYYNGEERAKGNILERFSAQQFPDLHSELNLSSLELGDSALYFCASSVGQQETQYFGPGTRLLVL.

The CDR3 protein is CASVLRDRGSCPGNTIYF. The CDR3 DNA sequence: TGTGCCAGCGTCCTCCGGGACAGGGGATCATGCCCTGGAAACACCATATATTTT. V gene TRBV21-1 combines with J gene TRBJ1-3; the tabulated D call, TRBD1, remains unverified against the DNA. TRBV21-1 constitutes a pseudogene. This CDR3 is built from 18 residues.

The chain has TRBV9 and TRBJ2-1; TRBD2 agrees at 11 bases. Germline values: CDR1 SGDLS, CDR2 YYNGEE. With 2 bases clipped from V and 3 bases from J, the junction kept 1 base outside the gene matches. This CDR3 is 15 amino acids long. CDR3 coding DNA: TGTGCCAGCAGCGTGGGACTAGCGGACTACAATGAGCAGTTCTTC. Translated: CASSVGLADYNEQFF.

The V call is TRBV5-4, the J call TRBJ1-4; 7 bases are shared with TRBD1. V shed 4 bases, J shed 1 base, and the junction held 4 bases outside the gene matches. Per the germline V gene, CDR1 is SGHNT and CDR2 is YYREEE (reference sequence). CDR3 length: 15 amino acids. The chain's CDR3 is CASSHTGVTNEKLFF. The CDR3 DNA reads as TGTGCCAGCAGCCACACAGGGGTAACTAATGAAAAACTGTTTTTT.

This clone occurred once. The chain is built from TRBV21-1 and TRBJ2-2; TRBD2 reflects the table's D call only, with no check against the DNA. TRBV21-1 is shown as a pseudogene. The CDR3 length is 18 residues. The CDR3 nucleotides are TGTGCCAGCACCATATTCCGGGTCCTAAAGGCTTACACCGGGGAGCTGTTTTTT. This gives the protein CASTIFRVLKAYTGELFF.

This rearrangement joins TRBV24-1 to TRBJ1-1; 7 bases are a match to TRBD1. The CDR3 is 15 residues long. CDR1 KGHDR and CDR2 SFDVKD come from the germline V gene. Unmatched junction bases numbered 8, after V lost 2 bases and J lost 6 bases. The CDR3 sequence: CATSDSGTVQPEAFF. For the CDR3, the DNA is TGTGCCACCAGTGATTCAGGGACAGTTCAACCTGAAGCTTTCTTT.

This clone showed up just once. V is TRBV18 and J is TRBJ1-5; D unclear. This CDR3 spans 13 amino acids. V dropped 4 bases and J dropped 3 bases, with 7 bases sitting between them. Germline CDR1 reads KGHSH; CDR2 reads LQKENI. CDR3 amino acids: CASSQGDNQPQHF. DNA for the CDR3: TGTGCCAGCTCACAGGGAGACAATCAGCCCCAGCATTTT.

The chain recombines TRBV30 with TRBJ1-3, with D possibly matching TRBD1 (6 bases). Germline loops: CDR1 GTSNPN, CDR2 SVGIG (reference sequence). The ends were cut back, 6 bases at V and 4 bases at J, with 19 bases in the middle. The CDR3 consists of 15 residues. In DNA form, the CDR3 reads TGTGCCTGCCATCACAGGGCTCTGAGAGGAAACACCATATATTTT. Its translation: CACHHRALRGNTIYF.

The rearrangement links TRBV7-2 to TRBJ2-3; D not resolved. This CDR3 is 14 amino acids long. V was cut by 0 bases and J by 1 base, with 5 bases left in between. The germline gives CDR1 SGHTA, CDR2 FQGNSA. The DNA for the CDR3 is TGTGCCAGCAGCTTAGCGCCAGGCACAGATACGCAGTATTTT. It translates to CASSLAPGTDTQYF.

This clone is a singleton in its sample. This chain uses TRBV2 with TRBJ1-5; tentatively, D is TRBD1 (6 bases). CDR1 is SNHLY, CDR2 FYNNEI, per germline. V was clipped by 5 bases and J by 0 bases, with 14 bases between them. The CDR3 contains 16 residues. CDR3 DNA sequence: TGTGCCAGCAGTCGACAGGTCTTATATAGCAATCAGCCCCAGCATTTT. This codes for CASSRQVLYSNQPQHF.

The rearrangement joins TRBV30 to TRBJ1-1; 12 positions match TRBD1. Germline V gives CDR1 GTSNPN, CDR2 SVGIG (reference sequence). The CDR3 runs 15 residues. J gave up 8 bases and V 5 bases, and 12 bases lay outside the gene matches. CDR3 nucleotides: TGTGCCTGGGTCGGGACAGGGGGCGCTGGGGCAGAAGCTTTCTTT. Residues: CAWVGTGGAGAEAFF.

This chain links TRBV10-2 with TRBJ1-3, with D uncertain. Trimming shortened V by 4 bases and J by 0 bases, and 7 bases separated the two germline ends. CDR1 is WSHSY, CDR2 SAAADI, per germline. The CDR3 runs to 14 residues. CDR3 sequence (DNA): TGCGCCAGCAGTGTGGGCCTCTCTGGAAACACCATATATTTT. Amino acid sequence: CASSVGLSGNTIYF.

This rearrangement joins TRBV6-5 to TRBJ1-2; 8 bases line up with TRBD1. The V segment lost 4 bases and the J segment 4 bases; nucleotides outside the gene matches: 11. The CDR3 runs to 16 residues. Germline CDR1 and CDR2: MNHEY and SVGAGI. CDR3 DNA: TGTGCCAGCAGTTCCCCCCGAGAGGACAGGGCCTATGGCTACACCTTC. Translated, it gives CASSSPREDRAYGYTF.

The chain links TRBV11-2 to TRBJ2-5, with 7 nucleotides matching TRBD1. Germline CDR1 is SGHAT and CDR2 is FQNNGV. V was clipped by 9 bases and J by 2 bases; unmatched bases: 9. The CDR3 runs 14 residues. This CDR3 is CASSGPTGQETQYF. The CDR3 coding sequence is TGTGCCAGTTCTGGGCCGACAGGGCAAGAGACCCAGTACTTC.

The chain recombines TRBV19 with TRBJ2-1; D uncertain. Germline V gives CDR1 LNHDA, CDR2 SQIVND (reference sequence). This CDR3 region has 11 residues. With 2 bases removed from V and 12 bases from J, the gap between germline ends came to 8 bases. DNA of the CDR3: TGTGCCAGTAGTATAACGATAGTGCAGTTCTTC. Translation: CASSITIVQFF.

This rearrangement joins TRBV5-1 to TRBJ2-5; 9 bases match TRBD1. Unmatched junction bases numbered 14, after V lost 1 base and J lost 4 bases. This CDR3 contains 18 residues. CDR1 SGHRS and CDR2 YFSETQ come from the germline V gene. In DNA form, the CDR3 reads TGCGCCAGCAGCTTGACCCTCGGGACAGGGCGGCTCCGAGAGACCCAGTACTTC. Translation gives CASSLTLGTGRLRETQYF.

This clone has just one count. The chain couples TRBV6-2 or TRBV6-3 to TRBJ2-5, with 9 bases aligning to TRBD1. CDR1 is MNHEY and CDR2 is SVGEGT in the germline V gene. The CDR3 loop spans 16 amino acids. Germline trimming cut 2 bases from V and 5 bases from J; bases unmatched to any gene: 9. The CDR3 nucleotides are TGTGCCAGCAGTTACCGGCCGGGACAGGGAGGCGAGACCCAGTACTTC. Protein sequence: CASSYRPGQGGETQYF.